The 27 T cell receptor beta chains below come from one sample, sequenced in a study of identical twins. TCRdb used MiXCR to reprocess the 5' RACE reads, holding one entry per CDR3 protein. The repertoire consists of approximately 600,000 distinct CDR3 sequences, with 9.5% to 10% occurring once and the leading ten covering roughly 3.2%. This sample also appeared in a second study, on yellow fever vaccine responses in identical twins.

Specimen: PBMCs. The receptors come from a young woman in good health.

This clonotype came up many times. The DNA of the CDR3 is TGTGCCAGCAGTGGGGGACAGGGGCCCTACACCTTC. Protein product: CASSGGQGPYTF. The rearrangement links TRBV6-1 to TRBJ1-2, with 10 bases fitting TRBD1. The CDR3 extends over 12 amino acids. From germline, CDR1 is MNHNS and CDR2 SASEGT. V trimming: 4 bases; J trimming: 10 bases; junction bases outside the gene matches: 3.

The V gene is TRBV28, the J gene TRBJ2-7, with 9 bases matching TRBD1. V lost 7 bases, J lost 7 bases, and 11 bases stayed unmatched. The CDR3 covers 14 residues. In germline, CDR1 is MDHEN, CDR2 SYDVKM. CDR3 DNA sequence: TGTGCCAGCACAAAGGGACAGGGAAGGATTGAGCAGTACTTC. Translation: CASTKGQGRIEQYF.

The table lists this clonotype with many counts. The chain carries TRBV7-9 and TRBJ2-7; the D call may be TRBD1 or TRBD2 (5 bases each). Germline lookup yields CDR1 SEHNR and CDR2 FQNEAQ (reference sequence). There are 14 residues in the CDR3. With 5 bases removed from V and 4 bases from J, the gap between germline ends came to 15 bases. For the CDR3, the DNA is TGTGCCAGCAGCAAAAGCGGCAGGGCTTACGAGCAGTACTTC. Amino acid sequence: CASSKSGRAYEQYF. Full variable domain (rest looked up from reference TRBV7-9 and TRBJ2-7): DTGVSQNPRHKITKRGQNVTFRCDPISEHNRLYWYRQTLGQGPEFLTYFQNEAQLEKSRLLSDRFSAERPKGSFSTLEIQRTEQGDSAMYLCASSKSGRAYEQYFGPGTRLTVT.

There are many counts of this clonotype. This CDR3 is CASSQGGRSTDTQYF. CDR3 bases: TGTGCCAGCAGCCAGGGGGGTCGAAGCACAGATACGCAGTATTTT. This chain links TRBV7-3 with TRBJ2-3, with D possibly matching TRBD1 (7 bases). Trimming stripped 5 bases from V and 0 bases from J, with 12 bases between. Germline CDR1 SGHTA, CDR2 FQGTGA. The CDR3 consists of 15 residues.

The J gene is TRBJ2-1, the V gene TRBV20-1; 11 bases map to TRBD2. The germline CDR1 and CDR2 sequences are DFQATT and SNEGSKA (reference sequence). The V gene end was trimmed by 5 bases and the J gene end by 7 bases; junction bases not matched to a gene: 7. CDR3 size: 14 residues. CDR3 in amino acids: CSAQTSGMSNEQFF. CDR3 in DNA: TGCAGTGCTCAGACTAGCGGGATGTCGAATGAGCAGTTCTTC.

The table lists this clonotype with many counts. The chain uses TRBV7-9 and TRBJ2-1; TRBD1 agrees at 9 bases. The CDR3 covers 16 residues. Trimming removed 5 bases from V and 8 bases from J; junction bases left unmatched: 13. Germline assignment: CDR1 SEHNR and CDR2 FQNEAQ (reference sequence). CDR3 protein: CASSTRDRAPQDEQFF. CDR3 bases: TGTGCCAGCAGCACCCGGGACAGGGCCCCGCAGGATGAGCAGTTCTTC.

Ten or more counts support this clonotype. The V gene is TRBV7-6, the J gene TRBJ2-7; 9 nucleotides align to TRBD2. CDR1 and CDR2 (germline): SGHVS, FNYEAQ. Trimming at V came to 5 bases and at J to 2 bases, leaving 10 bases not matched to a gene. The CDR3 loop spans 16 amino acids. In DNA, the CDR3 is TGTGCCAGCAGCCCCTTTGTGGCGGGAGGGCCCTACGAGCAGTACTTC. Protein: CASSPFVAGGPYEQYF.

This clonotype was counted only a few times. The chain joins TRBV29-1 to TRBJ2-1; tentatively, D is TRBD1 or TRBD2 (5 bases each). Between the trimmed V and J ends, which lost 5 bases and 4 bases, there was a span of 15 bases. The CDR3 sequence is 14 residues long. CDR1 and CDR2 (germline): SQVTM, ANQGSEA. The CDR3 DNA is TGCAGCGTTCCGGGTCCTGGGGGTTACAATGAGCAGTTCTTC. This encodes CSVPGPGGYNEQFF.

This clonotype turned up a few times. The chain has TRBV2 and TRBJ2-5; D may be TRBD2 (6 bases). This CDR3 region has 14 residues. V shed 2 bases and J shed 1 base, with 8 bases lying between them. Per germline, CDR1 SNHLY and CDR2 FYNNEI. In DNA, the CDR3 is TGTGCCAGCAGTGAAAGCGGGCTCCAAGAGACCCAGTACTTC. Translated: CASSESGLQETQYF.

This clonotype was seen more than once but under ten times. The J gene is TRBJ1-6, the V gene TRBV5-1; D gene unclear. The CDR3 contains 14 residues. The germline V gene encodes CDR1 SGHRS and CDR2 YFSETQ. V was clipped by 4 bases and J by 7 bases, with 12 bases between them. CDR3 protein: CASSVDEGNSPLHF. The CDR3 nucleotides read TGCGCCAGCAGCGTGGACGAAGGCAATTCACCCCTCCACTTT. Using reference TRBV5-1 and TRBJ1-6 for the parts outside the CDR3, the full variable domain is KAGVTQTPRYLIKTRGQQVTLSCSPISGHRSVSWYQQTPGQGLQFLFEYFSETQRNKGNFPGRFSGRQFSNSRSEMNVSTLELGDSALYLCASSVDEGNSPLHFGNGTRLTVT.

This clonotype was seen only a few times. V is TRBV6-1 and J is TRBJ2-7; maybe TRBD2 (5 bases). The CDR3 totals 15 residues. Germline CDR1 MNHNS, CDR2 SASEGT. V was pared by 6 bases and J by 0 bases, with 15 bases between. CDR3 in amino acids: CASSPQPSNSYEQYF. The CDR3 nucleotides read TGTGCCAGCAGCCCCCAGCCTAGCAACTCCTACGAGCAGTACTTC.

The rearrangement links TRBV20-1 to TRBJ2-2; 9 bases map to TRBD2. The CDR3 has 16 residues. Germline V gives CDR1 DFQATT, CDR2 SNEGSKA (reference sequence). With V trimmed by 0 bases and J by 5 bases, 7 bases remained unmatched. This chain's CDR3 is CSARDRTSGSTGELFF. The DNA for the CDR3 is TGCAGTGCTAGAGATAGAACTAGCGGGTCAACCGGGGAGCTGTTTTTT.

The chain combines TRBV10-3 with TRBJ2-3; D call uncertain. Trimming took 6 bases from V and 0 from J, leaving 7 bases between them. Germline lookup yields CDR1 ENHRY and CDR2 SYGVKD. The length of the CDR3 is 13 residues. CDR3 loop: CAISTISTDTQYF. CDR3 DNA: TGTGCCATCAGCACGATCAGCACAGATACGCAGTATTTT.

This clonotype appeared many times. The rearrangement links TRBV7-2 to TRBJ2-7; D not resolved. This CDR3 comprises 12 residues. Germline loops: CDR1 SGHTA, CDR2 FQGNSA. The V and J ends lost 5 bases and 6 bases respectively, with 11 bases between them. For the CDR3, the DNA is TGTGCCAGCAGCGCACCCTGGGGCGAGCAGTACTTC. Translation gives CASSAPWGEQYF.

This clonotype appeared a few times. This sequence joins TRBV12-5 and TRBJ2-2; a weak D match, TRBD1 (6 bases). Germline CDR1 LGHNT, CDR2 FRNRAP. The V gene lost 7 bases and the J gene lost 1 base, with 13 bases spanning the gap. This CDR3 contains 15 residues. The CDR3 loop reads CASALVGQNTGELFF. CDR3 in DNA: TGTGCTAGTGCCCTAGTGGGACAGAACACCGGGGAGCTGTTTTTT.

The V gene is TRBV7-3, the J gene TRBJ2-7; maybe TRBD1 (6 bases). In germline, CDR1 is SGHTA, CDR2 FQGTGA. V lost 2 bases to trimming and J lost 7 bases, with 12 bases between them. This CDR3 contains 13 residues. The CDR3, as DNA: TGTGCCAGCAGCTTATCGGACAGCCAAGAGCAGTACTTC. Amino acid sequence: CASSLSDSQEQYF.

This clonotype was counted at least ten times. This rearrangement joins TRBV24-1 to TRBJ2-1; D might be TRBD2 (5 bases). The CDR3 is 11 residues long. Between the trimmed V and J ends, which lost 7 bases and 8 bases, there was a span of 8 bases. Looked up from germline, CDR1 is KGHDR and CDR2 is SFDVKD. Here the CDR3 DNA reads TGTGCCACCAGCTATAGCGATGAGCAGTTCTTC. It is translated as CATSYSDEQFF.

The CDR3 DNA sequence: TGCAGTGCTAGGTGGGGACTAGCGGGATACTACGAGCAGTACTTC. Amino acid sequence: CSARWGLAGYYEQYF. The chain combines TRBV20-1 with TRBJ2-7; 13 nucleotides agree with TRBD2. This CDR3 region has 15 residues. Per the germline V gene, CDR1 is DFQATT and CDR2 is SNEGSKA (reference sequence). The J segment lost 3 bases and the V segment lost 3 bases, leaving 5 bases of the junction unmatched.

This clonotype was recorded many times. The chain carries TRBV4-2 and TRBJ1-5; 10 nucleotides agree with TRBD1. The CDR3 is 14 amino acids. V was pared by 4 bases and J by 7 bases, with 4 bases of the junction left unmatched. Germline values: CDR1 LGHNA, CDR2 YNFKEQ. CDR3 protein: CASSPGTGEQPQHF. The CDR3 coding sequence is TGTGCCAGCAGCCCAGGGACAGGGGAGCAGCCCCAGCATTTT.

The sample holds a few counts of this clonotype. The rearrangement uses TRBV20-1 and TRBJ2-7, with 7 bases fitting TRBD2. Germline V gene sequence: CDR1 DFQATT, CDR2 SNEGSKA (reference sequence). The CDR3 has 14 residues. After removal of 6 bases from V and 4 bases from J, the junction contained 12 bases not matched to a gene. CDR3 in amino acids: CSAPRVSSGYEQYF. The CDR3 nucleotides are TGCAGTGCCCCCCGGGTTTCTAGCGGATACGAGCAGTACTTC.

As DNA, the CDR3 is TGTGCCAGCAGTCCCCCAGGACTAGCGGGAGGGCTGTTTGGGGACACAGATACGCAGTATTTT. Translation: CASSPPGLAGGLFGDTDTQYF. This chain uses TRBV28 with TRBJ2-3; 15 bases line up with TRBD2. The CDR3 is made up of 21 amino acids. CDR1 is MDHEN and CDR2 is SYDVKM in the germline V gene. V gave up 5 bases and J gave up 2 bases; unmatched junction bases: 17.

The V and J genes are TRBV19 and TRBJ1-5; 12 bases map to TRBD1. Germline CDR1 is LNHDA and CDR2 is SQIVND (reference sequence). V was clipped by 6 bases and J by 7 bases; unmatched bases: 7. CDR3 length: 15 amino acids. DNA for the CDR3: TGTGCCAGTAGCCCGGGACAGGGGGCTGGGCAGCCCCAGCATTTT. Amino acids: CASSPGQGAGQPQHF.

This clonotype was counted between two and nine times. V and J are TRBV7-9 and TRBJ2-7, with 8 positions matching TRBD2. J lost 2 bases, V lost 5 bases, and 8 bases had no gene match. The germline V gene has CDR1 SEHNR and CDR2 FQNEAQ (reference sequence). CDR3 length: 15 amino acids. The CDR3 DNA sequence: TGTGCCAGCAGCCCCCGGGAGGGGAGGGCCTACGAGCAGTACTTC. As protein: CASSPREGRAYEQYF.

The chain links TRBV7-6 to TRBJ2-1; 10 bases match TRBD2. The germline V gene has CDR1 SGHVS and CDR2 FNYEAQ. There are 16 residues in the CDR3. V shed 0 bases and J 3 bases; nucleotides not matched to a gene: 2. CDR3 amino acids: CASSLAGLADYNEQFF. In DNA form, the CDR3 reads TGTGCCAGCAGCTTAGCCGGACTAGCGGACTACAATGAGCAGTTCTTC.

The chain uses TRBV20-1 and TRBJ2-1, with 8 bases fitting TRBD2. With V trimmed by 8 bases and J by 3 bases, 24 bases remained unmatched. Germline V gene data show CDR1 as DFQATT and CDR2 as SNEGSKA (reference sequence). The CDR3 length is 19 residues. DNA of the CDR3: TGCAGTTCATCCCTGCGGGAGGCCCAACGGGTTGCCGTCTACAATGAGCAGTTCTTC. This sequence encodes CSSSLREAQRVAVYNEQFF.

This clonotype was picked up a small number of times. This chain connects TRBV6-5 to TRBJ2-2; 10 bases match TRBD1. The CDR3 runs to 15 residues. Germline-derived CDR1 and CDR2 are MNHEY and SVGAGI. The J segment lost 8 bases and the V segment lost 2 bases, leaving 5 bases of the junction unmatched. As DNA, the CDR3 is TGTGCCAGCAGTTACGGGACAGGGGTGAGGGGGGAGCTGTTTTTT. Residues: CASSYGTGVRGELFF.

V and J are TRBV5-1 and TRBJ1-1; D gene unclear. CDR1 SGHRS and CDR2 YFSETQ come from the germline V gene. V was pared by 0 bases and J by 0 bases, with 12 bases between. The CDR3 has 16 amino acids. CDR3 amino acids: CASSLEGPGMNTEAFF. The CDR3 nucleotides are TGCGCCAGCAGCTTGGAAGGCCCCGGGATGAACACTGAAGCTTTCTTT. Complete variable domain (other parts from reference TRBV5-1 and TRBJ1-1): KAGVTQTPRYLIKTRGQQVTLSCSPISGHRSVSWYQQTPGQGLQFLFEYFSETQRNKGNFPGRFSGRQFSNSRSEMNVSTLELGDSALYLCASSLEGPGMNTEAFFGQGTRLTVV.